The next 18 T cell receptor beta chains were all read from a single sample in a study of cytotoxic CD8 clonotypes in ibrutinib-treated CLL. Some clones are missing from TCRdb's copy, which holds only in-frame ones; the method was immunoSEQ multiplex PCR. The table has roughly 180,000 clones, under 90% seen once. This material consisted of PBMCs, taken after 24 months of ibrutinib treatment. These receptors originate from a human donor with chronic lymphocytic leukemia.

The J gene is TRBJ1-1, the V gene TRBV7-2; D is perhaps TRBD1 (5 bases). CDR1 and CDR2 from the germline V gene are SGHTA and FQGNSA. The CDR3 sequence is 15 residues long. V was pared by 0 bases and J by 2 bases, with 10 bases between. The CDR3 region is CASSLAGARNTEAFF. For the CDR3, the DNA is TGTGCCAGCAGCTTAGCAGGGGCGCGCAACACTGAAGCTTTCTTT.

The chain carries TRBV18 and TRBJ2-7, with 11 positions matching TRBD2. V was pared by 4 bases and J by 9 bases, with 11 bases of the junction left unmatched. CDR3 length equals 15 residues. Looked up from germline, CDR1 is KGHSH and CDR2 is LQKENI. CDR3 in DNA: TGTGCCAGCTCACTCATAGCGGGAGGGAAGTCCGGGCAGTACTTC. Its translation is CASSLIAGGKSGQYF.

The chain carries TRBV28 and TRBJ2-1; unclear D gene. Trimming cost V 2 bases and J 0 bases, with 5 bases left between them. Germline assignment: CDR1 MDHEN and CDR2 SYDVKM. This CDR3 comprises 14 residues. This CDR3 is CASSLHYSYNEQFF. As DNA, the CDR3 is TGTGCCAGCAGTTTACACTACTCCTACAATGAGCAGTTCTTC.

The rearrangement links TRBV10-3 to TRBJ1-1; the D is unclear. This CDR3 region has 11 residues. Deletions cut 5 bases from V and 2 bases from J, with 3 bases between. Germline values: CDR1 ENHRY, CDR2 SYGVKD. The CDR3 region has the DNA TGTGCCATCAGTAAAAACACTGAAGCTTTCTTT. Translation gives CAISKNTEAFF.

The chain combines TRBV10-3 with TRBJ2-3; no clear D gene. From germline, CDR1 is ENHRY and CDR2 SYGVKD. V was shortened by 3 bases and J by 3 bases, with 22 bases between the two germline ends. This CDR3 comprises 18 residues. The CDR3 is CAISDYERPPWGTDTQYF. The CDR3 DNA reads TGTGCCATCAGTGATTACGAGAGGCCTCCCTGGGGAACAGATACGCAGTATTTT.

The V call is TRBV30, the J call TRBJ2-2; no firm D call. The length of the CDR3 is 10 residues. Trimming removed 8 bases from V and 3 bases from J, with 4 bases in between. Germline values: CDR1 GTSNPN, CDR2 SVGIG (reference sequence). The CDR3 region is CAGDTGELFF. DNA of the CDR3: TGTGCCGGTGACACCGGGGAGCTGTTTTTT.

The V and J genes are TRBV11-2 and TRBJ2-5; 7 bases fit TRBD2. The CDR3 covers 14 residues. Looked up from germline, CDR1 is SGHAT and CDR2 is FQNNGV. The V and J ends lost 6 bases and 5 bases, in that order; junction bases with no gene match: 9. The DNA for the CDR3 is TGTGCCAGCAGTCTCGCGGGAGAGAGGGAGACCCAGTACTTC. This encodes CASSLAGERETQYF.

The CDR3 protein is CASSLMGRWATNEKLFF. The DNA of the CDR3 is TGTGCCAGCAGTTTAATGGGTAGATGGGCAACTAATGAAAAACTGTTTTTT. This rearrangement joins TRBV27 to TRBJ1-4, with D unclear. This CDR3 is 17 amino acids long. Germline V gene sequence: CDR1 MNHEY, CDR2 SMNVEV (reference sequence). Trimming pared 2 bases from V and 0 bases from J, leaving 13 bases between.

The chain uses TRBV6-5 and TRBJ2-1, with D tentatively TRBD1 or TRBD2 (6 bases each). CDR1 and CDR2 (germline): MNHEY, SVGAGI. This CDR3 is built from 12 residues. The ends were cut back, 10 bases at V and 4 bases at J, with 11 bases in the middle. CDR3 DNA sequence: TGTGCCATTGGGGGGACATACAATGAGCAGTTCTTC. This encodes CAIGGTYNEQFF.

The chain couples TRBV13 to TRBJ2-5; D is perhaps TRBD2 (6 bases). Germline values: CDR1 PRHDT, CDR2 FYEKMQ (reference sequence). The CDR3 runs 15 residues. Deletions cut 6 bases from V and 1 base from J, with 15 bases between. The CDR3 loop is CASSTERASQETQYF. CDR3 nucleotide sequence: TGTGCCAGCAGTACAGAGCGGGCCTCCCAAGAGACCCAGTACTTC.

This clone was detected once. The chain combines TRBV15 with TRBJ1-1; D unresolved. CDR1 and CDR2 (germline): LNHNV, YYDKDF (reference sequence). The CDR3 sequence is 16 residues long. Trimming removed 1 base from V and 0 bases from J, with 12 bases in between. The CDR3 is CATSRGSNRMNTEAFF. DNA of the CDR3: TGTGCCACCAGCAGAGGATCTAACAGAATGAACACTGAAGCTTTCTTT.

The V call is TRBV7-2, the J call TRBJ1-1; D is possibly TRBD1 (5 bases). The CDR3 has 14 residues. V was trimmed by 6 bases and J by 0 bases, leaving 11 bases between them. The germline gives CDR1 SGHTA, CDR2 FQGNSA. CDR3 residues: CASRIRGVNTEAFF. CDR3 bases: TGTGCCAGCAGGATAAGGGGAGTGAACACTGAAGCTTTCTTT.

V and J are TRBV14 and TRBJ2-2, with D unresolved. The germline V gene has CDR1 SGHDN and CDR2 FVKESK. This CDR3 is 13 amino acids long. V was trimmed by 1 base and J by 2 bases, leaving 2 bases between them. CDR3 sequence: CASSQANTGELFF. CDR3 sequence (DNA): TGTGCCAGCAGCCAAGCCAACACCGGGGAGCTGTTTTTT.

This rearrangement joins TRBV30 to TRBJ1-1, with D possibly being TRBD1 (6 bases). Between the trimmed V and J ends, which lost 4 bases and 5 bases, there was a span of 11 bases. The CDR3 is 12 residues long. The germline gives CDR1 GTSNPN, CDR2 SVGIG (reference sequence). The chain's CDR3 is CAWTRGRTEAFF. For the CDR3, the DNA is TGTGCCTGGACCAGGGGAAGGACTGAAGCTTTCTTT.

The rearrangement uses TRBV4-3 and TRBJ1-5; maybe TRBD1 (6 bases). This CDR3 is built from 14 residues. Germline lookup yields CDR1 LGHNA and CDR2 YSLEER. V shed 4 bases and J shed 9 bases, with 16 bases lying between them. CDR3 region: CASSLYIPGAPQHF. The CDR3 DNA sequence: TGCGCCAGCAGCCTTTACATTCCAGGGGCGCCCCAGCATTTT.

This chain joins TRBV9 and TRBJ2-3; weak D call: TRBD2 (5 bases). CDR1 is SGDLS, CDR2 YYNGEE, per germline. This CDR3 contains 13 residues. Trimming cost V 6 bases and J 1 base, with 9 bases left between them. The CDR3 bases are TGTGCCAGCACGGGAATCGGCACAGATACGCAGTATTTT. Amino acid sequence: CASTGIGTDTQYF.

The chain joins TRBV28 to TRBJ2-5, with 9 bases lining up with TRBD1. Per germline, CDR1 MDHEN and CDR2 SYDVKM. This CDR3 comprises 16 residues. V lost 6 bases and J lost 5; bases outside the gene matches: 13. The CDR3 region is CASRTFGQGKGETQYF. CDR3 bases: TGTGCCAGCAGGACCTTCGGACAGGGGAAAGGCGAGACCCAGTACTTC.

J is TRBJ1-2 and V is TRBV11-2, with D uncertain. Trimming cost V 0 bases and J 4 bases, with 6 bases left between them. CDR1 is SGHAT, CDR2 FQNNGV, per germline. The CDR3 loop spans 13 amino acids. Here the CDR3 reads CASSLEGSYGYTF. The CDR3 DNA follows: TGTGCCAGCAGCTTAGAAGGGAGCTATGGCTACACCTTC.